This note documents a single T cell receptor beta chain sequence. The antigen remains unidentified. The sample comes from a study of human T cells and chemical hapten exposure. Study overall: Small discrepancies in pooled library volume mainly accounted for the varying TCR yields per sample. Findings of the study overall: TCRs whose frequency exceeded 1 in 1000 remained the same following DPC sensitization.

The CDR3 has 16 amino acids. CDR1 is SGHVS, CDR2 FQNEAQ, per germline. Trimming shortened V by 4 bases and J by 1 base, and 15 bases separated the two germline ends. Time point reported: healthy volunteer bleed at 2 weeks. Unfractionated whole blood was the source of the extracted total RNA. Individual cDNA molecules in this library carried unique molecular identifiers. TCRdb reanalysed the RACE reads using MiXCR and keeps one entry per CDR3 protein. The sample lists approximately 44,000 distinct CDR3 sequences, almost 4.5% seen once, with under 7% in the top ten. This TCR derives from a human donor in good health. Some clones in this sample may be carry-over from other donors' samples. Sequenced input: whole blood. The chain employs TRBV7-8 and TRBJ2-3; tentatively, D is TRBD1 (5 bases). The CDR3 DNA sequence: TGTGCCAGCAGCTCATGGGGCAGGCAGCGCACAGATACGCAGTATTTT. Residues: CASSSWGRQRTDTQYF.